This TCR beta chain was recovered during a study of metastatic and nonmetastatic thyroid tumors. Study context: Thyroid patients, malignant and benign, had repertoires compared across blood and tumor or nodule tissue.

Authors' data handling: For papillary thyroid cancer, a distant-metastasis classifier was constructed from CDR3 differences observed across clinicopathological groups. TCRdb redid the clone calls on the PCR reads using MiXCR. The V and J calls shown here were made by TCRdb, not taken from the authors' results. The repertoire holds tens of thousands of clones, with about 16% as singletons. Thyroid surgery was preceded by no treatment in any patient. This clone was observed at least ten times. The antigen remains undetermined. Whole-study results and caveats: Compared with benign nodules, malignant thyroid tumors were reported to have significantly higher TCR beta diversity in both blood and tumor.

The receptor's source is a male donor with papillary thyroid cancer or a benign thyroid nodule (not recorded which). Some clones in this sample may be carry-over from other donors' samples. The sequencing sample was made of blood.

DNA for the CDR3: TGCGCCAGCAGCCAGGGCAGCAGGAATAGCAATCAGCCCCAGCATTTT. This codes for CASSQGSRNSNQPQHF. The J gene is TRBJ1-5, the V gene TRBV4-1; D call uncertain. Germline values: CDR1 MGHRA, CDR2 YSYEKL. This CDR3 comprises 16 residues. V lost 3 bases to trimming and J lost 0 bases, with 12 bases between them.